This TCR beta chain comes out of a study of CD8+CD57+ T cells in acquired aplastic anemia. Study information: Sorted CD4+ and CD8+ cells yielded 3.2 ug of DNA on average.

TCR beta VDJ combinations and CDR3 sequences were profiled from genomic DNA. TCRdb re-analysed the reads in MiXCR, keeping a single row per CDR3 protein. The top ten hold about 60% of the sample, which has 200,000 to 250,000 distinct CDR3 sequences, 50% to 70% seen once. Germline V CDR1 and CDR2: SQVTM, ANQGSEA. The CDR3 is 15 residues long. Patients who underwent sequencing had shown CD8+CD57+ cell expansion by flow cytometry. Patients, without exception, had severe acquired aplastic anemia. Sampling of blood occurred while the patients had still received no therapy. The rearrangement links TRBV29-1 to TRBJ2-7, with a tentative D call TRBD2 (5 bases). The sequence was obtained from a human donor with aplastic anemia. The sequenced sample consisted of sorted CD4+, CD8+, or CD8+CD57+ T cells (not recorded which) from PBMCs. In nucleotides, the CDR3 is TGCAGTGCTAGAGATCTCCGGGATTTTGCCTACGAGCAGTACTTC. Its translation: CSARDLRDFAYEQYF.